Sequencing of this T cell receptor beta chain was carried out in a study of T cell repertoires in cytomegalovirus infection. Study information: CMV infection plus the matching HLA type was flagged by public TCR beta signatures.

MiXCR, applied by TCRdb to the reads, yields one record per CDR3 protein. Of roughly 49,000 distinct CDR3 sequences listed, 20% to 25% are singletons. This CDR3 comprises 14 residues. Per germline, CDR1 SGHVS and CDR2 FNYEAQ. V shed 4 bases and J shed 4 bases, with 10 bases lying between them. Many counts were recorded for this clonotype. Its antigen is unidentified. V and J are TRBV7-6 and TRBJ1-4; D is unclear. The receptor was isolated from a human donor in good health (CMV status not recorded). Some clones in this sample may be carry-over from other donors' samples. The source material was PBMCs, sequenced either directly or after in vitro stimulation (not recorded which). This CDR3 is CASSSGENNEKLFF. For the CDR3, the DNA is TGTGCCAGCAGCTCGGGAGAGAATAATGAAAAACTGTTTTTT.